This T cell receptor (beta chain) derives from a study of CD8+ T cells in alopecia areata. Documented treatment: oral pan-JAK inhibitor, 5-10 mg twice daily. RNA extraction and reverse transcription yielded cDNA as sequencing template. Assay: immunoSEQ multiplex PCR; the TCRdb copy retains only in-frame clones and omits some. The sample lists a few hundred thousand clones, roughly 60% occurring once. The ends were cut back, 7 bases at V and 1 base at J, with 4 bases in the middle. The CDR3 extends over 10 amino acids. CDR1 SQVTM and CDR2 ANQGSEA come from the germline V gene. This clonotype was sampled from a human donor with alopecia areata. The starting material was CD4+ T cells sorted from blood, obtained at roughly week 52, from a patient treated with tofacitinib. The chain links TRBV29-1 to TRBJ1-1; D gene ambiguous. CDR3 coding DNA: TGCAGCGGGGAGAACACTGAAGCTTTCTTT. This translates into CSGENTEAFF.